What follows are 18 T cell receptor beta chains derived from one specimen sequenced in a study of shared clonotypes between healthy human individuals. Sequenced by immunoSEQ multiplex PCR; TCRdb stores in-frame clones only, minus some. Of approximately 2.1 million clones listed, just over 90% are singletons. Material for sequencing was naive CD4+ T cells from PBMCs. Subset: CD45RA+ positively selected. The source is a man between 18 and 29 years old in good health. Some clones in this sample may be carry-over from other donors' samples.

The chain employs TRBV5-6 and TRBJ1-1; D not certain. Germline V CDR1 and CDR2: SGHDT, YYEEEE. Between the trimmed V and J ends, which lost 4 bases and 2 bases, there was a span of 12 bases. The CDR3 consists of 14 residues. CDR3 amino acids: CASSPRSYNTEAFF. CDR3 DNA: TGTGCCAGCAGCCCCCGGTCCTATAACACTGAAGCTTTCTTT.

The chain combines TRBV29-1 with TRBJ2-1; TRBD2 aligns across 13 bases. The CDR3 is 13 amino acids. V trimming: 4 bases; J trimming: 10 bases; junction bases outside the gene matches: 4. Germline V gene sequence: CDR1 SQVTM, CDR2 ANQGSEA. The CDR3 is CSVAGLAGQEQFF. CDR3 bases: TGCAGCGTTGCGGGACTAGCGGGACAGGAGCAGTTCTTC.

In DNA form, the CDR3 reads TGTGCCAGCATCTCATTGGGGACAGGGAGCTACGAGCAGTACTTC. Protein: CASISLGTGSYEQYF. This chain connects TRBV27 to TRBJ2-7; the match to TRBD1 covers 9 bases. Unmatched junction bases numbered 10, after V lost 7 bases and J lost 3 bases. Germline V lookup: CDR1 MNHEY, CDR2 SMNVEV (reference sequence). The CDR3 covers 15 residues.

Only one count was recorded for this clone. CDR3 DNA sequence: TGCGCCAGCAGCTTGAGCACAGGTTCCTCTGGAAACACCATATATTTT. Its protein is CASSLSTGSSGNTIYF. This rearrangement joins TRBV5-1 to TRBJ1-3; D is possibly TRBD1 (5 bases). V was trimmed by 1 base and J by 0 bases, leaving 11 bases between them. This CDR3 spans 16 amino acids. The germline gives CDR1 SGHRS, CDR2 YFSETQ.

This clone was recorded only once. The chain joins TRBV6-6 to TRBJ1-4; no firm D call. Germline values: CDR1 MNHNY, CDR2 SVGAGI (reference sequence). The V end lost 0 bases, the J end lost 5 bases, and 13 bases lay between the germline ends. This CDR3 spans 16 amino acids. In DNA, the CDR3 is TGTGCCAGCAGTTACTCCCCACGAGGCATAAATGAAAAACTGTTTTTT. This translates into CASSYSPRGINEKLFF.

V gene TRBV15 combines with J gene TRBJ2-5; D uncertain. V lost 3 bases to trimming and J lost 6 bases, with 5 bases between them. Germline-derived CDR1 and CDR2 are LNHNV and YYDKDF (reference sequence). The CDR3 is made up of 11 amino acids. In DNA form, the CDR3 reads TGTGCCACCAGCAGCCCCCAGACCCAGTACTTC. It codes for CATSSPQTQYF.

This clone was observed once. The rearrangement links TRBV6-5 to TRBJ1-2; 8 bases fit TRBD1. The CDR3 spans 14 residues. After removal of 6 bases from V and 4 bases from J, the junction contained 7 bases not matched to a gene. CDR1 and CDR2 (germline): MNHEY, SVGAGI. This CDR3 reads CASSPTGGGYGYTF. The CDR3 coding sequence is TGTGCCAGCAGCCCCACAGGGGGGGGCTATGGCTACACCTTC.

The J gene is TRBJ1-6, the V gene TRBV5-4; D is unresolved. Trimming removed 4 bases at V and 0 bases at J, with 11 bases between. Germline V gives CDR1 SGHNT, CDR2 YYREEE (reference sequence). The CDR3 contains 16 residues. CDR3 sequence reads: CASSPDAGSYNSPLHF. DNA of the CDR3: TGTGCCAGCAGCCCTGACGCAGGCTCCTATAATTCACCCCTCCACTTT. Based on the CDR3 plus reference TRBV5-4 and TRBJ1-6, the full variable domain is ETGVTQSPTHLIKTRGQQVTLRCSSQSGHNTVSWYQQALGQGPQFIFQYYREEENGRGNFPPRFSGLQFPNYSSELNVNALELDDSALYLCASSPDAGSYNSPLHFGNGTRLTVT.

V and J are TRBV19 and TRBJ1-5; no clear D. V lost 6 bases to trimming and J lost 5 bases, with 14 bases between them. There are 14 residues in the CDR3. From germline, CDR1 is LNHDA and CDR2 SQIVND (reference sequence). CDR3 amino acids: CASSSSNSYQPQHF. CDR3 bases: TGTGCCAGTAGCTCCTCGAACAGTTATCAGCCCCAGCATTTT.

Comments on this clone: The germline gene is not matched at one end of the junction; a read error may be the cause. The genes are TRBV7-9 and TRBJ2-2, with TRBD2 identical over 10 bases. The germline gives CDR1 SEHNR, CDR2 FQNEAQ (reference sequence). The CDR3 has 17 amino acids. In DNA form, the CDR3 reads TGTGCCAGCAGCCAAGATCTAGCGGGAGCGAAAACCGGGGAGCTGTTTTTT. Translated, it gives CASSQDLAGAKTGELFF.

The V gene is TRBV2, the J gene TRBJ2-1; a possible D gene is TRBD1 (6 bases). The length of the CDR3 is 15 residues. V lost 5 bases and J lost 2, with 13 bases in between. Looked up from germline, CDR1 is SNHLY and CDR2 is FYNNEI. Here the CDR3 DNA reads TGTGCCAGCAGTATGGGACAAATACCCTACAATGAGCAGTTCTTC. Its protein product is CASSMGQIPYNEQFF. The variable domain in full, completed from reference TRBV2 and TRBJ2-1, reads EPEVTQTPSHQVTQMGQEVILRCVPISNHLYFYWYRQILGQKVEFLVSFYNNEISEKSEIFDDQFSVERPDGSNFTLKIRSTKLEDSAMYFCASSMGQIPYNEQFFGPGTRLTVL.

CDR3 in amino acids: CASSVGGDRLYGYTF. The CDR3 DNA follows: TGTGCCAGCAGCGTAGGAGGGGACCGCCTATATGGCTACACCTTC. This chain links TRBV9 with TRBJ1-2; TRBD1 is a possible D gene (5 bases). The CDR3 is 15 amino acids. Trimming cost V 0 bases and J 5 bases, with 14 bases left between them. Germline V lookup: CDR1 SGDLS, CDR2 YYNGEE.

This CDR3 is CASGGTGDEKLFF. DNA for the CDR3: TGCGCCAGCGGTGGGACAGGGGATGAAAAACTGTTTTTT. V is TRBV5-1 and J is TRBJ1-4; 10 positions match TRBD1. Germline lookup yields CDR1 SGHRS and CDR2 YFSETQ. This CDR3 has 13 amino acids. V dropped 7 bases and J dropped 6; count of bases not matched to a gene: 3.

With respect to this clone: Other DNA sequences of this sample code for an identical CDR3. This chain connects TRBV5-8 to TRBJ1-4; D is unresolved. CDR3 size: 14 residues. V was clipped by 1 base and J by 0 bases, with 4 bases between them. The germline CDR1 and CDR2 sequences are SGHTS and YDEGEE. In DNA form, the CDR3 reads TGTGCCAGCAGCTTGAGGTCAACTAATGAAAAACTGTTTTTT. It translates to CASSLRSTNEKLFF.

As to this clone: This sample also contains other DNA sequences that code for the same CDR3. Here the CDR3 reads CASSFRAGELFF. Written as DNA, the CDR3 is TGTGCCAGCAGTTTCCGGGCCGGGGAGCTGTTTTTT. This chain links TRBV27 with TRBJ2-2; D not resolved. Trimming cost V 3 bases and J 6 bases, with 5 bases left between them. Germline V gene lookup returns CDR1 MNHEY and CDR2 SMNVEV (reference sequence). CDR3 length: 12 residues.

DNA for the CDR3: TGTGCCAGCTCACCACCGTCCCAGGGGCTTGTCACTGAAGCTTTCTTT. It yields the protein CASSPPSQGLVTEAFF. This chain uses TRBV18 with TRBJ1-1, with a tentative D call TRBD1 (6 bases). The germline V gene has CDR1 KGHSH and CDR2 LQKENI. The CDR3 loop spans 16 amino acids. V lost 0 bases, J lost 4 bases, and 15 bases lay in between.

The chain is built from TRBV7-6 and TRBJ2-3; D is uncertain. This CDR3 is built from 13 residues. Germline values: CDR1 SGHVS, CDR2 FNYEAQ. V dropped 0 bases and J dropped 2 bases, with 3 bases sitting between them. CDR3 coding DNA: TGTGCCAGCAGCTTAGCTACCACAGATACGCAGTATTTT. Encoded protein: CASSLATTDTQYF.

The chain joins TRBV9 to TRBJ1-1, with D unresolved. CDR1 is SGDLS, CDR2 YYNGEE, per germline. CDR3 length equals 13 residues. Trimming shortened V by 3 bases and J by 4 bases, and 10 bases separated the two germline ends. Written as DNA, the CDR3 is TGTGCCAGCAGCGGGGGAGGGTTCACTGAAGCTTTCTTT. It codes for CASSGGGFTEAFF.